These 18 T cell receptor beta chains share one sample of origin, sequenced in a study of T cells in Graves' hyperthyroidism and ophthalmopathy. Researchers amplified the TCR beta CDR3 regions from RNA transcripts. Initially, a first-round RT-PCR of the TCR CDR3 employed the HTBI primer set. TCRdb called the multiplex PCR reads again in MiXCR, with one record for every CDR3 protein. The sample lists 460,000 or so distinct CDR3 sequences, about 15% occurring once. Sequenced: blood. Every receptor here comes from a woman between 18 and 29 years old with Graves' hyperthyroidism.

This clonotype has more than one count but fewer than ten. A much bigger clone sits one base away, suggesting this may be a read error. The gene calls are TRBV2 and TRBJ1-1, with 7 nucleotides matching TRBD1. This CDR3 is built from 19 residues. V lost 0 bases and J lost 6; bases outside the gene matches: 19. Germline loops: CDR1 SNHLY, CDR2 FYNNEI. For the CDR3, the DNA is TGTGCCAGCAGTGAAGCGAGGCCCGGCAGGGGGGCCTTCTCCGCTGAAGCTTTCTTT. Translation gives CASSEARPGRGAFSAEAFF.

This clonotype has a count of ten or more. The V and J genes are TRBV7-2 and TRBJ2-4; tentative D call: TRBD2 (5 bases). V lost 3 bases to trimming and J lost 0 bases, with 12 bases between them. Germline assignment: CDR1 SGHTA and CDR2 FQGNSA. The CDR3 contains 16 residues. The CDR3 is CASSLDSHSAKNIQYF. The CDR3 DNA reads as TGTGCCAGCAGCTTGGACTCCCACTCAGCCAAAAACATTCAGTACTTC.

Many counts were recorded for this clonotype. The chain recombines TRBV10-1 with TRBJ2-5; unclear D gene. This CDR3 has 13 amino acids. V lost 3 bases and J 5 bases, leaving 10 bases between the germline ends. CDR1 and CDR2 from the germline V gene are WNHNN and SYGVQD (reference sequence). CDR3: CASSDALGETQYF. CDR3 DNA: TGCGCCAGCAGTGACGCGCTGGGGGAGACCCAGTACTTC.

This clonotype was detected many times. The V call is TRBV2, the J call TRBJ1-2, with D possibly matching TRBD1 (6 bases). This CDR3 spans 13 amino acids. Trimming cost V 10 bases and J 5 bases, with 17 bases left between them. Per the germline V gene, CDR1 is SNHLY and CDR2 is FYNNEI. The CDR3 loop is CAIQQVGAYGYTF. The CDR3 region has the DNA TGTGCCATTCAACAGGTGGGGGCTTATGGCTACACCTTC.

On this clonotype: One junction end does not reproduce the germline sequence, and a read error may be involved. The rearrangement joins TRBV18 to TRBJ2-3; unclear D gene. The germline V gene encodes CDR1 KGHSH and CDR2 LQKENI. The CDR3 covers 16 residues. CDR3 nucleotides: TGTACCAGCTCACCACTGAGGATTGGGGTTGCAGATACGCAGTATTTT. Amino acid sequence: CTSSPLRIGVADTQYF. The full variable domain, with the rest looked up from reference TRBV18 and TRBJ2-3, is NAGVMQNPRHLVRRRGQEARLRCSPMKGHSHVYWYRQLPEEGLKFMVYLQKENIIDESGMPKERFSAEFPKEGPSILRIQQVVRGDSAAYFCTSSPLRIGVADTQYFGPGTRLTVL.

This clonotype has ten or more counts. This rearrangement joins TRBV3-1 to TRBJ2-7, with D possibly TRBD1 on 5 matching bases. The V end was cut by 1 base, the J end by 7 bases, with 17 bases between. CDR1 is LGHDT, CDR2 YNNKEL, per germline (reference sequence). The CDR3 runs to 15 residues. CDR3 nucleotide sequence: TGTGCCAGCAGCCAAGCTCCCCAACCAGGGAAGGAGCAGTACTTC. Its protein is CASSQAPQPGKEQYF.

At least ten counts were recorded for this clonotype. The genes are TRBV27 and TRBJ1-1; weak D call: TRBD1 (5 bases). The germline V gene encodes CDR1 MNHEY and CDR2 SMNVEV (reference sequence). V was shortened by 1 base and J by 1 base, with 16 bases between the two germline ends. The CDR3 has 17 amino acids. The CDR3 loop is CASSLYRLTGENTEAFF. DNA for the CDR3: TGTGCCAGCAGTTTATACAGATTAACGGGGGAGAACACTGAAGCTTTCTTT.

The chain carries TRBV29-1 and TRBJ1-1; D is unresolved. V shed 6 bases and J shed 3 bases, with 8 bases lying between them. This CDR3 spans 11 amino acids. Germline V gene sequence: CDR1 SQVTM, CDR2 ANQGSEA. The CDR3 DNA sequence: TGCAGCGTCGAGTCGGACACTGAAGCTTTCTTT. Protein sequence: CSVESDTEAFF.

The sample holds many counts of this clonotype. The chain recombines TRBV29-1 with TRBJ2-5, with 7 bases that match TRBD1. Germline lookup yields CDR1 SQVTM and CDR2 ANQGSEA. The CDR3 sequence is 17 residues long. V lost 0 bases to trimming and J lost 2 bases; unmatched junction nucleotides: 12. This CDR3 is CSVEDPLGDSKQETQYF. In DNA form, the CDR3 reads TGCAGCGTTGAAGATCCTCTGGGGGACAGCAAGCAAGAGACCCAGTACTTC.

In its sample, this clonotype was seen many times. The V and J genes are TRBV7-3 and TRBJ2-7; D perhaps matches TRBD1 (5 bases). The CDR3 consists of 14 residues. In germline, CDR1 is SGHTA, CDR2 FQGTGA. Deletions cut 1 base from V and 2 bases from J, with 9 bases between. The CDR3, as DNA: TGTGCCAGCAGCTTAATCGCAGGGACCTACGAGCAGTACTTC. It translates to CASSLIAGTYEQYF. The complete variable domain, with remaining parts taken from reference TRBV7-3 and TRBJ2-7, reads GAGVSQTPSNKVTEKGKYVELRCDPISGHTALYWYRQSLGQGPEFLIYFQGTGAADDSGLPNDRFFAVRPEGSVSTLKIQRTERGDSAVYLCASSLIAGTYEQYFGPGTRLTVT.

This clonotype was picked up a small number of times. The V call is TRBV20-1, the J call TRBJ2-1; D perhaps matches TRBD1 (6 bases). Germline CDR1 DFQATT, CDR2 SNEGSKA (reference sequence). V lost 1 base and J lost 0, with 10 bases in between. This CDR3 region has 15 residues. Here the CDR3 DNA reads TGCAGTGCTAGAGTCCAGGGGAGCTCCTACAATGAGCAGTTCTTC. Translation gives CSARVQGSSYNEQFF.

Ten or more counts support this clonotype. CDR3 sequence: CASSPNFSGNTIYF. The CDR3 bases are TGTGCCAGCTCACCCAACTTCTCTGGAAACACCATATATTTT. This chain uses TRBV18 with TRBJ1-3; D ambiguous. The CDR3 consists of 14 residues. Between the trimmed V and J ends, which lost 3 bases and 0 bases, there was a span of 6 bases. Germline assignment: CDR1 KGHSH and CDR2 LQKENI.

V usage is TRBV12-3 or TRBV12-4 and J usage is TRBJ1-1, with 8 positions matching TRBD1. Losses at the gene ends were 5 bases for V and 5 bases for J; bases not matched to a gene: 7. There are 14 residues in the CDR3. The chain's CDR3 is CASSRTGGWTEAFF. The CDR3, as DNA: TGTGCCAGCAGTAGAACAGGGGGTTGGACTGAAGCTTTCTTT.

This clonotype was detected ten times or more. Here the CDR3 DNA reads TGTGCCAGCAGCCAAGCCGGTAGCAATCAGCCCCAGCATTTT. Translated, it gives CASSQAGSNQPQHF. The rearrangement links TRBV3-1 to TRBJ1-5; D is unresolved. V was clipped by 1 base and J by 0 bases, with 4 bases between them. This CDR3 has 14 amino acids. Germline values: CDR1 LGHDT, CDR2 YNNKEL (reference sequence).

This clonotype was counted ten times or more. The chain combines TRBV7-9 with TRBJ1-1; D gene unclear. The CDR3 spans 14 residues. V lost 4 bases, J lost 0 bases, and 9 bases lay in between. The germline V gene encodes CDR1 SEHNR and CDR2 FQNEAQ (reference sequence). CDR3 nucleotides: TGTGCCAGCAGCTCGAACGAAATGAACACTGAAGCTTTCTTT. It translates to CASSSNEMNTEAFF.

With respect to this clonotype: This could be a read error, since a much larger clone is one nucleotide away. Lacking the conserved final phenylalanine or tryptophan, this CDR3 likely reflects a read error. This rearrangement joins TRBV3-1 to TRBJ1-1; D is undetermined. Germline loops: CDR1 LGHDT, CDR2 YNNKEL (reference sequence). Trimming pared 6 bases from V and 4 bases from J, leaving 12 bases between. The CDR3 spans 13 residues. In nucleotides, the CDR3 is TGTGCCAGCAGGGGAGAAACATTCACTGAAGCTTTCCTT. It is translated as CASRGETFTEAFL.

This clonotype turned up a few times. The chain links TRBV6-6 to TRBJ1-2; no firm D call. Germline V gives CDR1 MNHNY, CDR2 SVGAGI (reference sequence). CDR3 length: 14 residues. V lost 0 bases to trimming and J lost 8 bases, with 13 bases between them. The CDR3 loop reads CASSYSPFPQGYTF. As DNA, the CDR3 is TGTGCCAGCAGTTACTCACCCTTTCCCCAAGGCTACACCTTC.

This clonotype was seen ten or more times. CDR3 amino acids: CASSPTRWDYGYTF. CDR3 bases: TGTGCCAGCAGTCCCACCCGATGGGACTATGGCTACACCTTC. This chain uses TRBV12-3 or TRBV12-4 with TRBJ1-2; D is unclear. This CDR3 has 14 amino acids. V was cut by 5 bases and J by 3 bases, with 13 bases left in between.